The clone carrying this T cell receptor (beta chain) has only a few counts. The V end lost 4 bases, the J end lost 4 bases, and 6 bases lay between the germline ends. Germline CDR1 reads SGHKS; CDR2 reads YYEKEE (reference sequence). The CDR3 is 11 amino acids. This sample is drawn from a study of T cells after yellow fever vaccination. In TCRdb, the 5' RACE reads were re-called with MiXCR into one record per CDR3 protein. The repertoire holds hundreds of thousands of distinct CDR3 sequences, 13% seen once, with over 13% in the top ten. Here the sequenced sample was PBMCs, taken on the day of the yellow fever booster vaccination. The chain joins TRBV5-5 to TRBJ2-7, with D uncertain. The receptor comes from a man aged 30 to 45 who received the YFV17D yellow fever vaccine. The chain's CDR3 is CASSAQYEQYF. CDR3 in DNA: TGTGCCAGCAGCGCTCAATACGAGCAGTACTTC. Full variable domain (rest looked up from reference TRBV5-5 and TRBJ2-7): DAGVTQSPTHLIKTRGQQVTLRCSPISGHKSVSWYQQVLGQGPQFIFQYYEKEERGRGNFPDRFSARQFPNYSSELNVNALLLGDSALYLCASSAQYEQYFGPGTRLTVT.